This TCR beta chain was found in a study of T cell repertoires in cytomegalovirus infection. The CDR3 has 15 residues. The trim removed 2 bases at V and 4 bases at J, leaving 7 bases unmatched. Germline V CDR1 and CDR2: MNHEY, SVGEGT. TCRdb ran MiXCR on the reads and lists one entry per CDR3 protein. The sample consists of some 180,000 distinct CDR3 sequences, about 18% of them appearing once. This clonotype was detected a few times. The J gene is TRBJ1-2, the V gene TRBV6-2 or TRBV6-3, with 7 bases aligning to TRBD1. The clonotype comes from a human donor in good health (CMV status not recorded). Some clones in this sample may be carry-over from other donors' samples. Source material: CD8+ T cells from PBMCs. CDR3: CASSYVGQDFYGYTF. The CDR3 nucleotides read TGTGCCAGCAGTTACGTAGGACAGGACTTCTATGGCTACACCTTC.